The 4 T cell receptor beta chains given below trace back to one sample, sequenced in a study of naive and memory T cell subsets. Study-level findings and limits: Especially in CD8 cells, naive repertoires contained a few larger clonotypes, possibly CD45RA-re-expressing memory cells.

These TCRs are of unknown antigen specificity. Both TRBC1 and TRBC2 were covered by a beta constant-region primer of two equimolar oligonucleotides. Four rounds of PCR amplified the ligated cDNA using nested alpha and beta constant-region primers plus SP2. TCRdb fed the UMI-ligation and nested PCR reads into MiXCR, producing one record per CDR3 protein. The data show approximately 90,000 distinct CDR3 sequences, about 11% seen once. The sample was naive CD4+ T cells from blood. The receptors were sampled from a human donor in good health.

This clonotype turned up a few times. V and J are TRBV10-3 and TRBJ2-1, with 7 bases aligning to TRBD2. This CDR3 comprises 14 residues. Germline values: CDR1 ENHRY, CDR2 SYGVKD. The V segment lost 10 bases and the J segment 9 bases; nucleotides outside the gene matches: 15. CDR3 nucleotides: TGTGCCAGCGCGGCCGGGACTACCGCCGGTGAGCAGTTCTTC. It specifies CASAAGTTAGEQFF.

The gene calls are TRBV25-1 and TRBJ2-5; TRBD1 agrees at 8 bases. The CDR3 spans 16 residues. From germline, CDR1 is MGHDK and CDR2 SYGVNS. With 6 bases clipped from V and 2 bases from J, the junction kept 11 bases outside the gene matches. The CDR3 reads CASRNSQGAAQETQYF. CDR3 bases: TGTGCCAGCAGGAACTCGCAGGGGGCCGCGCAAGAGACCCAGTACTTC.

This chain connects TRBV28 to TRBJ2-5; TRBD2 aligns across 7 bases. The CDR3 sequence is 12 residues long. The V gene's germline CDR1 is MDHEN and CDR2 SYDVKM. Trimming cost V 8 bases and J 2 bases; bases outside gene matches: 2. Written as DNA, the CDR3 is TGTGCCAGCCGCGGGGGTCAAGAGACCCAGTACTTC. Translated: CASRGGQETQYF.

The V gene is TRBV29-1, the J gene TRBJ1-3, with unresolved D. The germline V and J ends were trimmed by 6 bases and 0 bases, with 12 bases remaining between them. The V gene's germline CDR1 is SQVTM and CDR2 ANQGSEA. This CDR3 contains 14 residues. CDR3 bases: TGCAGCGTGCAGACGGAAAACTCTGGAAACACCATATATTTT. This codes for CSVQTENSGNTIYF.